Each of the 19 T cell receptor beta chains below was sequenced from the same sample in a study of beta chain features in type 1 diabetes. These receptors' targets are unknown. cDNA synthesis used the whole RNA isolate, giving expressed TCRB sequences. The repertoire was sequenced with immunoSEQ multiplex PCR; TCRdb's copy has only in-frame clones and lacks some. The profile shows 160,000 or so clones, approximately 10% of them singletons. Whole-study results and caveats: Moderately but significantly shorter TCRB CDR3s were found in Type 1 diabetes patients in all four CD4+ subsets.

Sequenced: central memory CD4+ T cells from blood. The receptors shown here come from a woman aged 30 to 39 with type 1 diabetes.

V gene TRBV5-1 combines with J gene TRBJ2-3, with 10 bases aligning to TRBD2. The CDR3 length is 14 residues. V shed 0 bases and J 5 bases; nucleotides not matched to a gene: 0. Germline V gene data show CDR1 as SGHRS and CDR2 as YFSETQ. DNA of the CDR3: TGCGCCAGCAGCTTGGGGACTAGCGGAGATACGCAGTATTTT. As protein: CASSLGTSGDTQYF.

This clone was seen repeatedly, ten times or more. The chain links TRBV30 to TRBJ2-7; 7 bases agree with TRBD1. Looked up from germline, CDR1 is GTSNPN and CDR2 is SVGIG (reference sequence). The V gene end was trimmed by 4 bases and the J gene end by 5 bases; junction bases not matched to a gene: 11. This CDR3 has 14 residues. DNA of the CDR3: TGTGCCTGGAATCGACAAGACAGGGTAGACGAGCAGTACTTC. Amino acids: CAWNRQDRVDEQYF.

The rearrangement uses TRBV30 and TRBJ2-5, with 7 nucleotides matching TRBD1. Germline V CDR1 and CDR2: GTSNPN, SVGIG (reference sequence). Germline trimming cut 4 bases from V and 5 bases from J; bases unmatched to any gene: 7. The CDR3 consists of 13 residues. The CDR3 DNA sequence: TGTGCCTGGACACAGGGGAGTGAGGAGACCCAGTACTTC. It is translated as CAWTQGSEETQYF.

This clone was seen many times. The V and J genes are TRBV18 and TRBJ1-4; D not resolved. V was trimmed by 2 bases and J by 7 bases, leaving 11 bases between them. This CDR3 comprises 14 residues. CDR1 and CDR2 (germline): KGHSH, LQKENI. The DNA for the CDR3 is TGTGCCAGCTCACCAGTTGCTGAGGGTGAAAAACTGTTTTTT. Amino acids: CASSPVAEGEKLFF.

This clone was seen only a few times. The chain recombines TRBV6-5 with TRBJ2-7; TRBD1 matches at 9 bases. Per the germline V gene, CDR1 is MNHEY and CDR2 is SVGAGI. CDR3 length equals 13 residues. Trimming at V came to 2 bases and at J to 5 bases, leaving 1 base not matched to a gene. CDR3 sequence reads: CASSYRDRDEQYF. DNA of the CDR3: TGTGCCAGCAGTTACCGGGACAGGGACGAGCAGTACTTC.

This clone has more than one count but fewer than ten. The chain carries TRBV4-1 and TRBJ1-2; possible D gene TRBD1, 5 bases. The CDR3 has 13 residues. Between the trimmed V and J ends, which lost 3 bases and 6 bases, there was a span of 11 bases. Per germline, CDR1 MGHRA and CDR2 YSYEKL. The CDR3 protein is CASSQVQGNGYTF. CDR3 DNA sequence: TGCGCCAGCAGCCAGGTTCAGGGTAATGGCTACACCTTC.

CDR3 amino acids: CASSHAGQMNQPQHF. The CDR3 nucleotides are TGCGCCAGCAGCCACGCGGGACAGATGAATCAGCCCCAGCATTTT. The J gene is TRBJ1-5, the V gene TRBV4-3; 7 bases agree with TRBD1. CDR1 is LGHNA, CDR2 YSLEER, per germline. This CDR3 contains 15 residues. The junction had 6 bases not matched to a gene; V was cut back by 3 bases and J by 4 bases.

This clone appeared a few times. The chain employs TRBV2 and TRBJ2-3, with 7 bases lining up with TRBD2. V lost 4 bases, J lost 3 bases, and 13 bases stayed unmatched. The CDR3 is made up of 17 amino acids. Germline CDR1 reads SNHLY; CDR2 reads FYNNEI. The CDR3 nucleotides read TGTGCCAGCAGTGGAAGACTACCAAGGGAGGGTACAGATACGCAGTATTTT. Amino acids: CASSGRLPREGTDTQYF.

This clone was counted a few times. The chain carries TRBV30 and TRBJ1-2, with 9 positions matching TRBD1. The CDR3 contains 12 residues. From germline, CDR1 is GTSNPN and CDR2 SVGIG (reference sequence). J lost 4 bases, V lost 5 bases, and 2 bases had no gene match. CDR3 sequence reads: CAWDRGTYGYTF. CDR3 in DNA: TGTGCCTGGGACAGGGGGACCTATGGCTACACCTTC.

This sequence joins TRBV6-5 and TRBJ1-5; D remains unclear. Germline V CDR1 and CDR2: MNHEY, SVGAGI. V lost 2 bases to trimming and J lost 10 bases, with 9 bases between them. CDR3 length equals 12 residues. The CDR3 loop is CASSYPRGPQHF. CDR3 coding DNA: TGTGCCAGCAGTTACCCCCGGGGACCCCAGCATTTT.

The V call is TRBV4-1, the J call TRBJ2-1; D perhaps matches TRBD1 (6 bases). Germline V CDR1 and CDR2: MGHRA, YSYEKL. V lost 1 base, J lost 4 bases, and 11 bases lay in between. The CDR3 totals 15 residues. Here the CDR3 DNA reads TGCGCCAGCAGCCAAGCAAGGACAGAGTACAATGAGCAGTTCTTC. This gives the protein CASSQARTEYNEQFF.

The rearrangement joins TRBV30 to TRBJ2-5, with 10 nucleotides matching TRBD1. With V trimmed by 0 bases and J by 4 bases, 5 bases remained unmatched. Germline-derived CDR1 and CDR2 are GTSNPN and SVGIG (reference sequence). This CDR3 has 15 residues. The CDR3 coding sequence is TGTGCCTGGAGTGTAAGCGGACAGGGGGGAGAGACCCAGTACTTC. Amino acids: CAWSVSGQGGETQYF.

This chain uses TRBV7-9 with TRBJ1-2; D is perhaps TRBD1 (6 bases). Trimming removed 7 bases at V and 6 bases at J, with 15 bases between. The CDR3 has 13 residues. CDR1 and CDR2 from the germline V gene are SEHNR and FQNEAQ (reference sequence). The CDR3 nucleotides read TGTGCCAGCACTCCACAACAGGGAGATGGCTACACCTTC. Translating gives CASTPQQGDGYTF.

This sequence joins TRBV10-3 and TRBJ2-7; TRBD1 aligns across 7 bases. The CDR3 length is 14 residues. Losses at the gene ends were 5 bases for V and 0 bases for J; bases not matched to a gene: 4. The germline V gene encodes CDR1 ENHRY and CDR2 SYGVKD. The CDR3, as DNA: TGTGCCATCAGTACACAGGGGAGCTCCTACGAGCAGTACTTC. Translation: CAISTQGSSYEQYF.

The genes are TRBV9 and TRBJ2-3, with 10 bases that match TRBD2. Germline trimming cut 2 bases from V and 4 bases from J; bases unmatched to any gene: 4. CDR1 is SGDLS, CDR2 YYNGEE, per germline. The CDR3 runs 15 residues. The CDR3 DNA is TGTGCCAGCAGCGTTCTAGCGGGAGTAGCAGATACGCAGTATTTT. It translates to CASSVLAGVADTQYF.

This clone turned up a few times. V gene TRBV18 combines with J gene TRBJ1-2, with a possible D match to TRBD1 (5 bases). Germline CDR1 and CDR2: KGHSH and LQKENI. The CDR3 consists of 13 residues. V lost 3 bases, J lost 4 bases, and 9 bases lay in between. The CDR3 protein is CASSPGTGYGYTF. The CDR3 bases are TGTGCCAGCTCACCTGGGACTGGCTATGGCTACACCTTC.

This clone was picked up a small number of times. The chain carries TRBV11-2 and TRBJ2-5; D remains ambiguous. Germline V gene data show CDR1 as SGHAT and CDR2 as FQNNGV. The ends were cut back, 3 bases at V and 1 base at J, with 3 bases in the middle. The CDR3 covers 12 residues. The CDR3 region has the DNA TGTGCCAGCAGCTTCTCCCAAGAGACCCAGTACTTC. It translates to CASSFSQETQYF.

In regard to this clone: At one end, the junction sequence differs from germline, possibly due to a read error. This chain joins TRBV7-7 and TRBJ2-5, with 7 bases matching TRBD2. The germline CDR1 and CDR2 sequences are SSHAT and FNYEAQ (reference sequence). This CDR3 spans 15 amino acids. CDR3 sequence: CASSLGLAVQETQYF. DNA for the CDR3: TGTGCTAGCAGCTTAGGCCTAGCGGTTCAAGAGACCCAGTACTTC. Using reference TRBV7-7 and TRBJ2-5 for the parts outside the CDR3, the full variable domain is GAGVSQSPRYKVTKRGQDVTLRCDPISSHATLYWYQQALGQGPEFLTYFNYEAQPDKSGLPSDRFSAERPEGSISTLTIQRTEQRDSAMYRCASSLGLAVQETQYFGPGTRLLVL.

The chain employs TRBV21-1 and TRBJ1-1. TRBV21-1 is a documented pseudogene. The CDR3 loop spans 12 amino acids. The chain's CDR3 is CASSKASVEAFF. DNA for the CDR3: TGTGCCAGCAGCAAAGCGTCCGTCGAAGCTTTCTTT.